A single sample gave rise to the 11 T cell receptor beta chains below, sequenced in a study of CXCR3-negative and CXCR3-positive naive CD8 T cells (dated by TCRdb to about 2019). The research as a whole found: Compared with CXCR3-negative naive cells, CXCR3-positive naive cells had TRB CDR3s with higher hydrophobicity (lower Kidera factor 4), lower energy, and higher strength and volume indices.

Instrument on record: NextSeq 550. The Human TCR Profiling Kit (MiLaboratory) was used to make UMI-labeled 5' RACE TRB cDNA libraries. Each entry corresponds to one CDR3 protein sequence from reads that TCRdb reprocessed, and DNA is not given. This sample's table has entries for 6,500 to 10,000 distinct CDR3 sequences. About 2% of the sample rests with the top ten. Their antigens remain unidentified. The material sequenced was naive CXCR3+ CD8+ T cells from blood. What the cell subset or site label conveys for this sample: CD45RO-CCR7+CD27+CD95- naive CD8+ T cells expressing CXCR3 (TNR3+). The source is a human donor in good health. Some clones in this sample may be carry-over from other donors' samples.

The chain recombines TRBV5-1 with TRBJ2-7; the D gene TCRdb calls, TRBD1, cannot be checked with no DNA. The CDR3 loop spans 13 amino acids. Germline V lookup: CDR1 SGHRS, CDR2 YFSETQ. The CDR3 protein is CASSLNPEYEQYF.

The J gene is TRBJ1-1, the V gene TRBV29-1; without DNA, the TCRdb call of TRBD1 cannot be checked. The CDR3 is 16 amino acids. Germline CDR1 and CDR2: SQVTM and ANQGSEA. CDR3 region: CSVRGGTDIMNTEAFF. Looking up the rest from reference TRBV29-1 and TRBJ1-1 gives the full variable domain: SAVISQKPSRDICQRGTSLTIQCQVDSQVTMMFWYRQQPGQSLTLIATANQGSEATYESGFVIDKFPISRPNLTFSTLTVSNMSPEDSSIYLCSVRGGTDIMNTEAFFGQGTRLTVV.

J is TRBJ1-5 and V is TRBV27; TCRdb's D gene call, TRBD1, goes unchecked for lack of DNA. Germline loops: CDR1 MNHEY, CDR2 SMNVEV (reference sequence). The CDR3 totals 14 residues. The CDR3 protein is CASGGQGENQPQHF.

Judged by frequency, this clonotype is medium-sized. This chain uses TRBV20-1 with TRBJ2-7; TCRdb returns TRBD2, unconfirmable since there is no DNA. Germline V lookup: CDR1 DFQATT, CDR2 SNEGSKA (reference sequence). The CDR3 loop spans 11 amino acids. CDR3 amino acids: CSAWSGGEQYF.

This clonotype ranks as medium-sized in terms of frequency. The chain has TRBV29-1 and TRBJ2-1; checking the TCRdb D call of TRBD1 is not possible without DNA. The CDR3 contains 16 residues. Germline CDR1 SQVTM, CDR2 ANQGSEA. The CDR3 sequence: CSVTEGGAGVINEQFF.

The V and J genes are TRBV29-1 and TRBJ2-1; the TCRdb D gene call, TRBD2, has no DNA to confirm it. Germline lookup yields CDR1 SQVTM and CDR2 ANQGSEA. The CDR3 is 11 residues long. The CDR3 protein is CSSLVRLEQFF.

The J gene is TRBJ1-1, the V gene TRBV11-1; the D call from TCRdb, TRBD1, cannot be confirmed without DNA. The CDR3 loop spans 15 amino acids. Per germline, CDR1 SGHAT and CDR2 FQDESV (reference sequence). This CDR3 is CASSPRTGMNTEAFF. Together with reference TRBV11-1 and TRBJ1-1, the CDR3 gives the full variable domain: EAEVAQSPRYKITEKSQAVAFWCDPISGHATLYWYRQILGQGPELLVQFQDESVVDDSQLPKDRFSAERLKGVDSTLKIQPAELGDSAMYLCASSPRTGMNTEAFFGQGTRLTVV.

This chain uses TRBV29-1 with TRBJ2-1; TCRdb's D call of TRBD2 is untestable without DNA. This CDR3 has 15 residues. The germline gives CDR1 SQVTM, CDR2 ANQGSEA. The CDR3 reads CSVRGLAGPNNEQFF.

The CDR3 sequence is CASSVGTSGTDTQYF. V gene TRBV2 combines with J gene TRBJ2-3; with no DNA, the TCRdb D assignment of TRBD2 cannot be verified. CDR3 length: 15 residues. Germline V gene data show CDR1 as SNHLY and CDR2 as FYNNEI.

The V call is TRBV29-1, the J call TRBJ2-1. Germline V gene data show CDR1 as SQVTM and CDR2 as ANQGSEA. The CDR3 has 12 amino acids. The CDR3 loop reads CSVGNFFNEQFF.

J is TRBJ2-7 and V is TRBV5-1; no DNA is available, so the TRBD1 call from TCRdb remains unchecked. The V gene's germline CDR1 is SGHRS and CDR2 YFSETQ. The CDR3 extends over 15 amino acids. This chain's CDR3 is CASSLAGDALGEQYF.